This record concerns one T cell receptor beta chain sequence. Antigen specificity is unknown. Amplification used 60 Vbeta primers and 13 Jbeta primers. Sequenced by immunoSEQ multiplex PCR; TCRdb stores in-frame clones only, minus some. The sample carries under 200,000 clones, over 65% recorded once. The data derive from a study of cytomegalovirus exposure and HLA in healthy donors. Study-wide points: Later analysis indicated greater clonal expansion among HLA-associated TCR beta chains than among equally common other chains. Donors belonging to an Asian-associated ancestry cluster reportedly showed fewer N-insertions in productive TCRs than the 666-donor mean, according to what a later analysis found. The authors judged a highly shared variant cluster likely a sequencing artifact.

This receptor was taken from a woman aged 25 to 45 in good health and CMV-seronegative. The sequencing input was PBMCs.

In nucleotides, the CDR3 is TGTGCCAGCAGTGAACGCCCGACTAGCTTCGGGAGGAATGAGCAGTTCTTC. It specifies CASSERPTSFGRNEQFF. The rearrangement links TRBV6-1 to TRBJ2-1; 7 positions agree with TRBD2. This CDR3 is 17 amino acids long. From germline, CDR1 is MNHNS and CDR2 SASEGT. V lost 2 bases and J lost 7; bases outside the gene matches: 14.